This TCR beta chain was recovered during a study of molecular identifiers for immune sequencing clone quantification. Germline CDR1 and CDR2: DFQATT and SNEGSKA (reference sequence). This CDR3 region has 13 residues. Trimming stripped 2 bases from V and 1 base from J, with 8 bases between. The sample holds a few counts of this clonotype. TCRdb fed the PCR reads into MiXCR, producing one record per CDR3 protein. The sample carries hundreds of thousands of distinct CDR3 sequences, roughly 27% recorded once. Source material: naive CD8+ T cells from blood, with Jurkat cell RNA spiked in. Subset indicated: FACS-sorted CD8+CD4-CCR7+CD45RA+ naive T cells. This receptor was identified in a human donor in good health. Some libraries in this study had Jurkat cell RNA spiked in. The chain is built from TRBV20-1 and TRBJ2-5; no clear D. DNA of the CDR3: TGCAGTGCTAGAAGAAAGACCCAAGAGACCCAGTACTTC. Protein: CSARRKTQETQYF.